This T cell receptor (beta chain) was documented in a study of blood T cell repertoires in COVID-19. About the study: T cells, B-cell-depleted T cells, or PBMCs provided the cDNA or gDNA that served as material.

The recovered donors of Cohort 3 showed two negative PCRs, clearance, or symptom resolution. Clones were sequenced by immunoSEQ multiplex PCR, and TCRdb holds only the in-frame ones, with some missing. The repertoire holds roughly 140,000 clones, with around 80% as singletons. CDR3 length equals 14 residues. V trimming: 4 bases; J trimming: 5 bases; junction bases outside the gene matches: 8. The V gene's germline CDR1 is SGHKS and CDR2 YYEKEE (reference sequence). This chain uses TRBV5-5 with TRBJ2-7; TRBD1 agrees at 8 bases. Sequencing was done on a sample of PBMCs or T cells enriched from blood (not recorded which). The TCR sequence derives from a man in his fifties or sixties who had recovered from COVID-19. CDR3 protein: CASSPGTGTHEQYF. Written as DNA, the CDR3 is TGTGCCAGCAGCCCCGGGACAGGTACCCACGAGCAGTACTTC.